The 16 T cell receptor beta chains below all came from one sample that was sequenced in a study of T cell repertoires in cytomegalovirus infection. MiXCR, run by TCRdb on the reads, gives a single entry per CDR3 protein. The table has 250,000 to 300,000 distinct CDR3 sequences, about 26% seen once. The source material was PBMCs. These TCRs come from a human donor in good health (CMV status not recorded). Some clones in this sample may be carry-over from other donors' samples.

The V call is TRBV7-6, the J call TRBJ2-6, with unresolved D. The V end lost 6 bases, the J end lost 2 bases, and 8 bases lay between the germline ends. CDR3 length: 14 residues. CDR1 SGHVS and CDR2 FNYEAQ come from the germline V gene. The CDR3 loop reads CASSLATGANVLTF. CDR3 DNA sequence: TGTGCCAGCAGTCTCGCAACTGGGGCCAACGTCCTGACTTTC.

This sequence joins TRBV29-1 and TRBJ2-6; 7 positions agree with TRBD1. The CDR3 runs 14 residues. Germline lookup yields CDR1 SQVTM and CDR2 ANQGSEA. The V segment lost 4 bases and the J segment 2 bases; nucleotides outside the gene matches: 2. CDR3 residues: CSVAGGTGANVLTF. As DNA, the CDR3 is TGCAGCGTTGCAGGGGGAACTGGGGCCAACGTCCTGACTTTC.

This clonotype was observed many times. The chain joins TRBV28 to TRBJ1-5, with a tentative D call TRBD1 (5 bases). The CDR3 has 17 residues. Between the trimmed V and J ends, which lost 5 bases and 4 bases, there was a span of 21 bases. In germline, CDR1 is MDHEN, CDR2 SYDVKM. CDR3: CASSTDRKGRRNQPQHF. CDR3 DNA: TGTGCCAGCAGTACTGACCGCAAGGGACGGAGGAATCAGCCCCAGCATTTT. Full variable domain (remainder filled in from reference TRBV28 and TRBJ1-5): DVKVTQSSRYLVKRTGEKVFLECVQDMDHENMFWYRQDPGLGLRLIYFSYDVKMKEKGDIPEGYSVSREKKERFSLILESASTNQTSMYLCASSTDRKGRRNQPQHFGDGTRLSIL.

This clonotype appeared a few times. The chain combines TRBV24-1 with TRBJ2-3, with 7 bases lining up with TRBD1. Trimming removed 7 bases from V and 0 bases from J; junction bases left unmatched: 6. The germline gives CDR1 KGHDR, CDR2 SFDVKD. The CDR3 contains 15 residues. CDR3 region: CATRPGTDSTDTQYF. Written as DNA, the CDR3 is TGTGCCACCAGGCCCGGGACAGACAGCACAGATACGCAGTATTTT.

The CDR3 loop is CAISETGAGTEAFF. The CDR3 DNA follows: TGTGCCATCAGTGAGACAGGGGCAGGCACTGAAGCTTTCTTT. The gene calls are TRBV10-3 and TRBJ1-1; 7 bases line up with TRBD1. CDR1 ENHRY and CDR2 SYGVKD come from the germline V gene. V lost 2 bases to trimming and J lost 4 bases; unmatched junction nucleotides: 4. CDR3 length: 14 residues.

The rearrangement uses TRBV28 and TRBJ2-7; the D call may be TRBD1 or TRBD2 (5 bases each). V was cut by 7 bases and J by 1 base, with 11 bases left in between. From germline, CDR1 is MDHEN and CDR2 SYDVKM. The CDR3 is 13 residues long. The CDR3 here is CASIGTVSYEQYF. CDR3 sequence (DNA): TGTGCCAGCATTGGGACGGTATCCTACGAGCAGTACTTC. The entire variable domain, with the rest obtained from reference TRBV28 and TRBJ2-7, is as follows: DVKVTQSSRYLVKRTGEKVFLECVQDMDHENMFWYRQDPGLGLRLIYFSYDVKMKEKGDIPEGYSVSREKKERFSLILESASTNQTSMYLCASIGTVSYEQYFGPGTRLTVT.

This clonotype appeared many times. The V and J genes are TRBV30 and TRBJ2-5; D unclear. The CDR3 length is 14 residues. Per the germline V gene, CDR1 is GTSNPN and CDR2 is SVGIG (reference sequence). The V end lost 4 bases, the J end lost 4 bases, and 16 bases lay between the germline ends. This chain's CDR3 is CAWTPAPAVETQYF. CDR3 sequence (DNA): TGTGCCTGGACCCCGGCACCCGCGGTAGAGACCCAGTACTTC.

This clonotype occurred many times. The CDR3 here is CASSLILGRSVEQFF. The CDR3, as DNA: TGTGCCAGCAGCTTAATCCTGGGCAGGTCGGTTGAGCAGTTCTTC. V is TRBV7-2 and J is TRBJ2-1; no clear D gene. Germline V gene lookup returns CDR1 SGHTA and CDR2 FQGNSA. This CDR3 has 15 amino acids. V lost 2 bases to trimming and J lost 9 bases, with 17 bases between them. The entire variable domain, with the rest obtained from reference TRBV7-2 and TRBJ2-1, is as follows: GAGVSQSPSNKVTEKGKDVELRCDPISGHTALYWYRQSLGQGLEFLIYFQGNSAPDKSGLPSDRFSAERTGGSVSTLTIQRTQQEDSAVYLCASSLILGRSVEQFFGPGTRLTVL.

This clonotype was observed a handful of times. This rearrangement joins TRBV6-2 or TRBV6-3 to TRBJ1-1; possible D gene TRBD1, 6 bases. V gave up 7 bases and J gave up 7 bases, with 19 bases separating them. The CDR3 has 14 amino acids. CDR1 is MNHEY and CDR2 is SVGEGT in the germline V gene. The CDR3 DNA follows: TGTGCCAGCAACAAACAGGGTTGGGTCGGTGAAGCTTTCTTT. The encoded protein is CASNKQGWVGEAFF.

The sample holds many counts of this clonotype. The genes are TRBV28 and TRBJ1-1, with a possible D match to TRBD1 (6 bases). V was shortened by 1 base and J by 0 bases, with 9 bases between the two germline ends. In germline, CDR1 is MDHEN, CDR2 SYDVKM. The CDR3 loop spans 15 amino acids. CDR3 in DNA: TGTGCCAGCAGTTTATTTCAGGGGCTGAACACTGAAGCTTTCTTT. This encodes CASSLFQGLNTEAFF.

V gene TRBV20-1 combines with J gene TRBJ2-1, with TRBD2 matching over 8 bases. This CDR3 spans 16 amino acids. Germline values: CDR1 DFQATT, CDR2 SNEGSKA (reference sequence). The junction had 11 bases not matched to a gene; V was cut back by 2 bases and J by 5 bases. The CDR3 sequence: CSARTVGLASDNEQFF. CDR3 nucleotides: TGCAGTGCTAGAACAGTCGGACTAGCTTCAGACAATGAGCAGTTCTTC.

This clonotype was counted between two and nine times. The chain is built from TRBV5-1 and TRBJ2-2; possibly TRBD1 for D (6 bases). The V and J ends lost 6 bases and 6 bases respectively, with 9 bases between them. The CDR3 loop spans 12 amino acids. The V gene's germline CDR1 is SGHRS and CDR2 YFSETQ. CDR3 sequence: CASNEGAGELFF. The DNA of the CDR3 is TGCGCCAGCAACGAGGGGGCCGGGGAGCTGTTTTTT.

This clonotype was observed many times. This chain links TRBV28 with TRBJ2-5; D tentatively fits TRBD1 or TRBD2 (6 bases each). Looked up from germline, CDR1 is MDHEN and CDR2 is SYDVKM. The CDR3 runs to 14 residues. V was cut by 2 bases and J by 4 bases, with 11 bases left in between. The CDR3 DNA sequence: TGTGCCAGCAGTTTACTAGGGGGAGGAGAGACCCAGTACTTC. Translated: CASSLLGGGETQYF.

The table lists this clonotype with many counts. This sequence joins TRBV4-3 and TRBJ2-3; D is unresolved. Per germline, CDR1 LGHNA and CDR2 YSLEER. Between the trimmed V and J ends, which lost 1 base and 6 bases, there was a span of 5 bases. This CDR3 comprises 12 residues. Here the CDR3 reads CASSQVRDTQYF. The CDR3 coding sequence is TGCGCCAGCAGCCAAGTGAGGGATACGCAGTATTTT.

This clonotype occurred many times. The V call is TRBV7-9, the J call TRBJ2-3; 7 nucleotides line up with TRBD2. The CDR3 sequence is 15 residues long. Trimming cost V 5 bases and J 2 bases; bases outside gene matches: 7. Per germline, CDR1 SEHNR and CDR2 FQNEAQ (reference sequence). CDR3 residues: CASSPGGFYTDTQYF. The CDR3 nucleotides are TGTGCCAGCAGCCCGGGGGGATTTTACACAGATACGCAGTATTTT. The complete variable domain, with remaining parts taken from reference TRBV7-9 and TRBJ2-3, reads DTGVSQNPRHKITKRGQNVTFRCDPISEHNRLYWYRQTLGQGPEFLTYFQNEAQLEKSRLLSDRFSAERPKGSFSTLEIQRTEQGDSAMYLCASSPGGFYTDTQYFGPGTRLTVL.

Ten or more counts support this clonotype. The chain joins TRBV7-2 to TRBJ1-4, with 7 bases aligning to TRBD1. Germline CDR1 is SGHTA and CDR2 is FQGNSA. This CDR3 contains 17 residues. The trim removed 2 bases at V and 7 bases at J, leaving 13 bases unmatched. The CDR3 DNA sequence: TGTGCCAGCAGCTTACGGCCCCAGGAGGGGGCGCGTGAAAAACTGTTTTTT. Protein product: CASSLRPQEGAREKLFF.